The source of this TCR beta chain is a study of blood T cell repertoires in COVID-19. The table lists this clone with a few counts. The authors' processing: Estimated nucleated cell counts came from reference gene primer amplification. The assay was immunoSEQ multiplex PCR, and TCRdb's table has in-frame clones only and misses some. V, J and clone size were drawn from that table, and D and trimming were deduced from the DNA. Of 310,000 or so clones in the sample, 87% are singletons; the top ten hold around 2.2%. After removal of 2 bases from V and 4 bases from J, the junction contained 5 bases not matched to a gene. Looked up from germline, CDR1 is SGHRS and CDR2 is YFSETQ. CDR3 length: 14 residues.

The gene calls are TRBV5-1 and TRBJ2-5; 7 nucleotides agree with TRBD2. The receptor's source is a woman in her fifties or sixties who had recovered from COVID-19. Sample: peripheral blood. This CDR3 is CASSFPGRGETQYF. In DNA, the CDR3 is TGCGCCAGCAGCTTCCCAGGGAGGGGAGAGACCCAGTACTTC.